These 14 T cell receptor beta chains were all obtained from the same sample, sequenced in a study of blood T cell repertoires in COVID-19. Data came from immunoSEQ multiplex PCR; TCRdb stores just in-frame clones and leaves some out. This table has roughly 330,000 clones, over 75% appearing once. Sequenced: PBMCs or T cells enriched from blood (not recorded which). The source is a woman under 30 who had recovered from COVID-19.

V gene TRBV30 combines with J gene TRBJ1-2; 9 positions match TRBD1. V shed 7 bases, J shed 0 bases, and the junction held 9 bases outside the gene matches. The CDR3 has 15 residues. Germline CDR1 reads GTSNPN; CDR2 reads SVGIG (reference sequence). The CDR3 loop reads CASPRGQGANYGYTF. The CDR3 DNA is TGTGCCTCCCCTCGGGGACAGGGAGCTAACTATGGCTACACCTTC.

The V and J genes are TRBV3-1 (or the pseudogene TRBV3-2) and TRBJ2-7; D perhaps matches TRBD2 (5 bases). The germline V and J ends were trimmed by 8 bases and 1 base, with 12 bases remaining between them. Germline assignment: CDR1 LGHDT and CDR2 YNNKEL (reference sequence). The CDR3 sequence is 13 residues long. This chain's CDR3 is CASRGSGSYEQYF. CDR3 nucleotides: TGTGCCAGCCGGGGAAGCGGATCCTACGAGCAGTACTTC.

The rearrangement links TRBV20-1 to TRBJ1-2, with unresolved D. The CDR3 totals 11 residues. CDR1 is DFQATT and CDR2 is SNEGSKA in the germline V gene (reference sequence). Between the trimmed V and J ends, which lost 6 bases and 7 bases, there was a span of 12 bases. CDR3 bases: TGCAGTGCCCAGGTCCTAAGTGGCTACACCTTC. Amino acid sequence: CSAQVLSGYTF.

The V gene is TRBV19, the J gene TRBJ1-1, with D perhaps TRBD1 (5 bases). The V gene's germline CDR1 is LNHDA and CDR2 SQIVND (reference sequence). This CDR3 region has 13 residues. The germline V and J ends were trimmed by 2 bases and 5 bases, with 9 bases remaining between them. In DNA, the CDR3 is TGTGCCAGTAGTATATGGGGGGGAACTGAAGCTTTCTTT. Its translation: CASSIWGGTEAFF.

V gene TRBV3-1 (or the pseudogene TRBV3-2) combines with J gene TRBJ2-2; possible D gene TRBD2, 6 bases. Per the germline V gene, CDR1 is LGHDT and CDR2 is YNNKEL (reference sequence). V gave up 4 bases and J gave up 4 bases, with 13 bases separating them. The CDR3 runs to 15 residues. The CDR3, as DNA: TGTGCCAGCAGCCGAAGACTAGATAGCACCGGGGAGCTGTTTTTT. Translation: CASSRRLDSTGELFF.

This clone was counted a few times. V and J are TRBV6-5 and TRBJ1-1; the match to TRBD1 covers 9 bases. The CDR3 runs 14 residues. The germline V gene has CDR1 MNHEY and CDR2 SVGAGI. With V trimmed by 5 bases and J by 5 bases, 6 bases remained unmatched. The CDR3 sequence: CASSTTGGDTEAFF. The DNA of the CDR3 is TGTGCCAGCAGTACGACAGGGGGAGATACTGAAGCTTTCTTT.

This rearrangement joins TRBV9 to TRBJ1-5, with D unclear. With 0 bases removed from V and 7 bases from J, the gap between germline ends came to 11 bases. The CDR3 loop spans 14 amino acids. Germline assignment: CDR1 SGDLS and CDR2 YYNGEE. The DNA of the CDR3 is TGTGCCAGCAGCGTAGGGCAGTCGAACCAGCCCCAGCATTTT. This encodes CASSVGQSNQPQHF.

The V gene is TRBV7-3, the J gene TRBJ2-1; 11 bases line up with TRBD2. V gave up 4 bases and J gave up 7 bases; unmatched junction bases: 3. Germline V gives CDR1 SGHTA, CDR2 FQGTGA. This CDR3 spans 14 amino acids. This chain's CDR3 is CASSSRTSGNEQFF. In DNA, the CDR3 is TGTGCCAGCAGCTCCCGGACTAGCGGGAATGAGCAGTTCTTC.

The genes are TRBV18 and TRBJ1-6; D might be TRBD1 (5 bases). CDR1 and CDR2 (germline): KGHSH, LQKENI. The CDR3 spans 16 residues. Trimming took off 6 bases at V and 0 bases at J, with 12 bases between the two ends. The DNA of the CDR3 is TGTGCCAGCTCCACGGGGGTCTCCTCCTATAATTCACCCCTCCACTTT. Translated: CASSTGVSSYNSPLHF.

The J gene is TRBJ1-5, the V gene TRBV4-1; D uncertain. Trimming removed 1 base at V and 3 bases at J, with 16 bases between. The CDR3 is 17 residues long. The V gene's germline CDR1 is MGHRA and CDR2 YSYEKL. CDR3 sequence (DNA): TGCGCCAGCAGCCAAGCCCCGTCAACTGACTCCAATCAGCCCCAGCATTTT. Protein sequence: CASSQAPSTDSNQPQHF.

This chain's CDR3 is CASSENFLSSYEQYF. CDR3 in DNA: TGTGCCAGCAGTGAGAACTTTCTAAGCTCCTACGAGCAGTACTTC. V gene TRBV2 combines with J gene TRBJ2-7; D not resolved. This CDR3 has 15 amino acids. Germline V CDR1 and CDR2: SNHLY, FYNNEI. Trimming removed 3 bases from V and 0 bases from J, with 12 bases in between. The whole variable domain, filled in from reference TRBV2 and TRBJ2-7, reads EPEVTQTPSHQVTQMGQEVILRCVPISNHLYFYWYRQILGQKVEFLVSFYNNEISEKSEIFDDQFSVERPDGSNFTLKIRSTKLEDSAMYFCASSENFLSSYEQYFGPGTRLTVT.

The V gene is TRBV5-1, the J gene TRBJ2-3, with 11 nucleotides matching TRBD2. V was pared by 5 bases and J by 4 bases, with 6 bases of the junction left unmatched. The CDR3 is made up of 15 amino acids. The germline V gene has CDR1 SGHRS and CDR2 YFSETQ. The DNA of the CDR3 is TGCGCCAGCAGATCCAATAGCGGGGGGGCAGATACGCAGTATTTT. It encodes CASRSNSGGADTQYF. The full variable domain, its missing parts supplied by reference TRBV5-1 and TRBJ2-3, is KAGVTQTPRYLIKTRGQQVTLSCSPISGHRSVSWYQQTPGQGLQFLFEYFSETQRNKGNFPGRFSGRQFSNSRSEMNVSTLELGDSALYLCASRSNSGGADTQYFGPGTRLTVL.

The V and J genes are TRBV19 and TRBJ2-3; D possibly corresponds to TRBD2 (5 bases). The CDR3 loop spans 13 amino acids. Germline CDR1 is LNHDA and CDR2 is SQIVND (reference sequence). Trimming took 6 bases from V and 4 from J, leaving 11 bases between them. The CDR3 DNA reads as TGTGCCAGTAGAGTTAGCGCCTCAGATACGCAGTATTTT. Protein sequence: CASRVSASDTQYF.

The chain joins TRBV7-3 to TRBJ1-1; D gene uncertain. V was cut by 2 bases and J by 4 bases, with 8 bases left in between. The length of the CDR3 is 13 residues. Germline CDR1 is SGHTA and CDR2 is FQGTGA. CDR3 sequence reads: CASSLSGGTEAFF. As DNA, the CDR3 is TGTGCCAGCAGCTTATCTGGAGGCACTGAAGCTTTCTTT. The complete variable domain, with remaining parts taken from reference TRBV7-3 and TRBJ1-1, reads GAGVSQTPSNKVTEKGKYVELRCDPISGHTALYWYRQSLGQGPEFLIYFQGTGAADDSGLPNDRFFAVRPEGSVSTLKIQRTERGDSAVYLCASSLSGGTEAFFGQGTRLTVV.